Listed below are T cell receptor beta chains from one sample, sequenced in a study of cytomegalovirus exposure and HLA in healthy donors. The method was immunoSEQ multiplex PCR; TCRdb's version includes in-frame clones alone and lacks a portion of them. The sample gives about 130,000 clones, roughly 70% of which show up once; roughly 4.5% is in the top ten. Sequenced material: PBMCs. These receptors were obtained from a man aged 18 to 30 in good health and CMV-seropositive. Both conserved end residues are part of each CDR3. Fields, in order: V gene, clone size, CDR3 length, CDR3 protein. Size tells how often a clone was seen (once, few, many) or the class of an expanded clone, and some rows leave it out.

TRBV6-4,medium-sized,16,CASSDSGTGGHNEQFF
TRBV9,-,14,CASSPQHRGYEQYF
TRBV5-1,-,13,CASSLTGLGEQFF
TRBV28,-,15,CASTRFRGSGDTQYF
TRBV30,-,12,CAWVDSTYEQYF
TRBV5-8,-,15,CASSLGDRGNEKLFF
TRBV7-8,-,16,CASSLKTVATNEKLFF
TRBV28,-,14,CASSWGHPRIEQYF
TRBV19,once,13,CASSPTGTDTQYF
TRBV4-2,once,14,CASSLRDRNQPQHF
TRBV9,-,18,CASSVVLGGQGIPGELFF
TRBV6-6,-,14,CASTVLAGTGELFF
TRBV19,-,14,CASSGQGGPGELFF
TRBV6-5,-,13,CASQVAGGNIQYF
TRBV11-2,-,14,CASYLGTGLIEQYF
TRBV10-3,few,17,CAISGSGITSGTDTQYF
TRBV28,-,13,CASRTGGRYGYTF
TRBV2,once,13,CASDPRGNNEQFF
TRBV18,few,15,CASSPAGTGNHEQYF
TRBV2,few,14,CASIFGRGPYEQYF
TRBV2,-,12,CASTGVTDTQYF
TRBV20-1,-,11,CSARDPGGYTF
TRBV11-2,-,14,CASSLAGGIETQYF
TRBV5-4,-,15,CASSYGTTSTDTQYF
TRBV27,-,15,CASIPPAPHRDEQFF
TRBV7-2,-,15,CASSLYDRAKDIQYF
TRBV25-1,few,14,CASSGRDRVETQYF
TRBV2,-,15,CATHLQESGANVLTF
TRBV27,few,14,CASTAWTPNSPLHF
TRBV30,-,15,CACQVKLTRNEKLFF
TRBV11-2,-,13,CASSHYITDTQYF
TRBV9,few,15,CASSGGQGLVNEQFF